This record looks at one T cell receptor (beta chain) sequence and its context. Its specificity is unknown. This record comes from a study of shared clonotypes between healthy human individuals. Study conclusions and caveats: A small donor pool kept down the genetic and exposure-history diversity that was represented.

Genomic DNA of every subset was divided equally among multiple immunoSEQ plates. Profiling relied on immunoSEQ multiplex PCR, and the TCRdb table lists in-frame clones only, not all of them. Here the sample spans about 520,000 clones, around 73% being singletons. The CDR3 spans 18 residues. The V end lost 2 bases, the J end lost 2 bases, and 18 bases lay between the germline ends. CDR1 and CDR2 from the germline V gene are SEHNR and FQNEAQ (reference sequence). Sequencing input: PBMCs. The origin of this receptor is a woman in her thirties or forties in good health. Some clones in this sample may be carry-over from other donors' samples. The chain combines TRBV7-9 with TRBJ2-2, with D perhaps given as TRBD1 or TRBD2 (5 bases each). CDR3 DNA: TGTGCCAGCAGCTTACTTGGACGTGGGGGAATAAACACCGGGGAGCTGTTTTTT. Protein product: CASSLLGRGGINTGELFF.